The entry below describes one T cell receptor (beta chain). Its antigen is still unknown. One base away lies a much larger clone, so this may be a sequencing read error. Germline V gene lookup returns CDR1 MNHNY and CDR2 SVGAGI (reference sequence). CDR3 length: 15 residues. Drawing of peripheral blood yielded about 9.6 milliliters from each donor. Then a second PCR, running about 6 to 12 cycles, was carried out with a sample-barcoded 5' primer and a J-beta primer mix. TCRdb fed the 5' RACE reads into MiXCR, producing one record per CDR3 protein. Found here are hundreds of thousands of distinct CDR3 sequences, around 32% of them singletons; the top ten hold just over 15%. This sample is part of a study of blood T cells in healthy people across ages. Study outcomes and limitations: Observed TCR beta diversity per million T cells went down as age went up. This fall followed a roughly linear course with age.

This TCR came from a woman over 75 in good health. The V and J genes are TRBV6-6 and TRBJ2-1; 9 nucleotides agree with TRBD1. The specimen sequenced was blood. This CDR3 is CASSYQGQGVNGQFF. The DNA of the CDR3 is TGTGCCAGCAGTTACCAGGGACAGGGAGTCAATGGGCAGTTCTTC.